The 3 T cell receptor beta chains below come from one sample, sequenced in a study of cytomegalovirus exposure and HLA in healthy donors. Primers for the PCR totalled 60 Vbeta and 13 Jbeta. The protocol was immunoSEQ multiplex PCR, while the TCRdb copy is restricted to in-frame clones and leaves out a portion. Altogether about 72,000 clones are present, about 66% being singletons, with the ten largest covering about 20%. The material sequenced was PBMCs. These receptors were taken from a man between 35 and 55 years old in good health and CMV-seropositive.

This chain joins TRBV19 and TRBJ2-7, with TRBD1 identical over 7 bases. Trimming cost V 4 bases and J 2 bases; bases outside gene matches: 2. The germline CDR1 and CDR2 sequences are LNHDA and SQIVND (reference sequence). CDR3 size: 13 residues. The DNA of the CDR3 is TGTGCCAGTAGTAGGGACAGTCCCTACGAGCAGTACTTC. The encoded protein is CASSRDSPYEQYF.

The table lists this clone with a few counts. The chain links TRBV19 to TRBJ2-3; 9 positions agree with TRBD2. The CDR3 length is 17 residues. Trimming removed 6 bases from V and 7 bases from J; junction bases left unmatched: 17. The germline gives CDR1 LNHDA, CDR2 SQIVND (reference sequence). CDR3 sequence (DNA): TGTGCCAGTAGGACCACCTGGAGGCGGGGGGGCTCATATACGCAGTATTTT. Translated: CASRTTWRRGGSYTQYF.

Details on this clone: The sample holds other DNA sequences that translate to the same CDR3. The CDR3 DNA reads TGTGCCAGCAGTAGAATACAGTCTCCTGCAACTGAAGCTTTCTTT. Its translation: CASSRIQSPATEAFF. The V call is TRBV28, the J call TRBJ1-1; D gene uncertain. CDR3 length: 15 residues. The V gene's germline CDR1 is MDHEN and CDR2 SYDVKM. Trimming took off 5 bases at V and 5 bases at J, with 18 bases between the two ends.